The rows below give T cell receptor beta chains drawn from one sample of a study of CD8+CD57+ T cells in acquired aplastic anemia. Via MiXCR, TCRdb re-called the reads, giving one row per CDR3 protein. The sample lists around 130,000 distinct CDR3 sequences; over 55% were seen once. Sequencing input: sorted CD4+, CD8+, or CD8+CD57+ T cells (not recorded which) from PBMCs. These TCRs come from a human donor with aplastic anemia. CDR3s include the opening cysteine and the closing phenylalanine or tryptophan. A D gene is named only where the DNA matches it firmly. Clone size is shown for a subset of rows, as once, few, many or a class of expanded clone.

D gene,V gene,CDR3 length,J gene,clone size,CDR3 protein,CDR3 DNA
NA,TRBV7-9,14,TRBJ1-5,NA,CASSLAGGDQPQHF,TGTGCCAGCAGCTTAGCTGGAGGGGACCAGCCCCAGCATTTT
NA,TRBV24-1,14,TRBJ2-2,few,CATSGPEHTGELFF,TGTGCCACCAGTGGTCCAGAACACACCGGGGAGCTGTTTTTT
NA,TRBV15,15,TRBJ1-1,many,CATSGGGGGFTEAFF,TGTGCCACCAGCGGCGGGGGGGGCGGGTTCACTGAAGCTTTCTTT
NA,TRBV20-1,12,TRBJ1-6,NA,CSASGPDSPLHF,TGCAGTGCTAGTGGCCCTGATTCACCCCTCCACTTT
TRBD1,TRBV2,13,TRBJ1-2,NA,CASSVTGFGDYTF,TGTGCCAGCAGCGTGACAGGGTTCGGAGACTACACCTTC
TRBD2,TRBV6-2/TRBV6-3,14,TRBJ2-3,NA,CASSSGGATDTQYF,TGTGCCAGCAGTAGCGGGGGGGCCACAGATACGCAGTATTTT
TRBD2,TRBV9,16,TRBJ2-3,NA,CASSATVSGDTDTQYF,TGTGCCAGCAGCGCTACGGTTAGCGGGGACACAGATACGCAGTATTTT
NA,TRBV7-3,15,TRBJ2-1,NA,CASSPLPGPYNEQFF,TGTGCCAGCAGCCCACTACCCGGACCCTACAATGAGCAGTTCTTC
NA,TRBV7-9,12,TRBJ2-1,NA,CASSFGYNEQFF,TGTGCCAGCAGCTTCGGTTACAATGAGCAGTTCTTC
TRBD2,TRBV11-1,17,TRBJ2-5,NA,CASSLHGLAGGPRTQYF,TGTGCCAGCAGCCTCCACGGACTAGCGGGAGGACCCAGGACCCAGTACTTC
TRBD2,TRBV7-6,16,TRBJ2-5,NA,CASSSLGLANQETQYF,TGTGCCAGCAGCTCCCTGGGACTAGCGAACCAAGAGACCCAGTACTTC
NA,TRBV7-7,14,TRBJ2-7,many,CASSPSFGSYEQYF,TGTGCTAGCAGCCCCTCGTTCGGGTCCTACGAGCAGTACTTC
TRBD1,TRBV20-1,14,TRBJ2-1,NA,CSARGDSPYNEQFF,TGCAGTGCTAGGGGGGACAGCCCGTACAATGAGCAGTTCTTC
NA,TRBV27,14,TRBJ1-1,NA,CASSWQGPNTEAFF,TGTGCCAGCAGTTGGCAGGGACCCAACACTGAAGCTTTCTTT
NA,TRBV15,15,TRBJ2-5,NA,CATSSLAGGGETQYF,TGTGCCACCAGCAGCCTCGCAGGAGGAGGGGAGACCCAGTACTTC
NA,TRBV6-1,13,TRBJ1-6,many,CASSEDGSSPLHF,TGTGCCAGCAGTGAAGATGGTAGTTCACCCCTCCACTTT
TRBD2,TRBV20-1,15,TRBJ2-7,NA,CSARDRLAGGFEQYF,TGCAGTGCTAGAGATCGACTAGCGGGGGGTTTCGAGCAGTACTTC
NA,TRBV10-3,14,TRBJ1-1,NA,CAISGGTRNTEAFF,TGTGCCATCAGTGGTGGGACAAGGAACACTGAAGCTTTCTTT
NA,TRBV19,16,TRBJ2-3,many,CASSIEGTLSTDTQYF,TGTGCCAGTAGTATAGAGGGCACATTAAGCACAGATACGCAGTATTTT
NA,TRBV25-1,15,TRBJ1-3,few,CASTHGKNSGNTIYF,TGTGCCAGCACGCATGGTAAGAACTCTGGAAACACCATATATTTT
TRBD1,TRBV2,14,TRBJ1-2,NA,CASRARDRILGYTF,TGTGCCAGCAGGGCCCGGGACAGGATTCTTGGCTACACCTTC
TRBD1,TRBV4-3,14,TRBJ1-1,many,CASALQGANTEAFF,TGCGCCAGCGCCCTACAGGGGGCGAACACTGAAGCTTTCTTT
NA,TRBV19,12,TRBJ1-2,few,CASSPGRDGYTF,TGTGCCAGTAGTCCGGGACGAGATGGCTACACCTTC
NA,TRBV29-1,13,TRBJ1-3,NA,CSVGQLTGNTIYF,TGCAGCGTTGGACAGCTAACTGGAAACACCATATATTTT
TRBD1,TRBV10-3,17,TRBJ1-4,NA,CAISGRDRGLSNEKLFF,TGTGCCATCAGTGGCCGGGACAGGGGGCTGTCTAATGAAAAACTGTTTTTT
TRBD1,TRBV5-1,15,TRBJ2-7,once,CASSPGGTGIREQYF,TGCGCCAGCAGCCCGGGCGGGACAGGGATTAGAGAGCAGTACTTC
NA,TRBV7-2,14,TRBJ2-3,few,CASSPDTGRDTQYF,TGTGCCAGCAGCCCCGATACAGGGAGGGATACGCAGTATTTT
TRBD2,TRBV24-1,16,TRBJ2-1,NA,CATSDPTSGGAGEQFF,TGTGCCACCAGTGACCCCACTAGCGGGGGGGCCGGTGAGCAGTTCTTC
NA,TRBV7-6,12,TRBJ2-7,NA,CASSPGNYEQYF,TGTGCCAGCAGCCCCGGGAACTACGAGCAGTACTTC
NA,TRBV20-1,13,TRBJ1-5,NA,CSALRRSNQPQHF,TGCAGTGCGTTGAGACGGAGCAATCAGCCCCAGCATTTT
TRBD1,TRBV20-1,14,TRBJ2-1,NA,CSALGQGAGNEQFF,TGCAGTGCCCTCGGGCAGGGGGCCGGAAATGAGCAGTTCTTC
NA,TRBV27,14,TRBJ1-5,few,CASSPRMGNQPQHF,TGTGCCAGCAGTCCCCGAATGGGCAATCAGCCCCAGCATTTT
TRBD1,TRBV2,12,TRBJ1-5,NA,CASKDRLQPQHF,TGTGCCAGCAAGGACAGGCTTCAGCCCCAGCATTTT
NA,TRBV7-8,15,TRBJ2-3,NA,CASSLAGTLADTQYF,TGTGCCAGCAGCTTAGCTGGGACTTTGGCAGATACGCAGTATTTT
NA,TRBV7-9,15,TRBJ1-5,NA,CASSLAGLKGQPQHF,TGTGCCAGCAGCTTAGCGGGTTTGAAAGGTCAGCCCCAGCATTTT
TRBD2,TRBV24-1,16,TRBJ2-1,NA,CATLGPGTSGREEQFF,TGTGCCACCCTTGGCCCCGGGACTAGCGGGAGGGAAGAGCAGTTCTTC
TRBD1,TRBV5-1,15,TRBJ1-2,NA,CASSSTGGDVYGYTF,TGCGCCAGCAGCTCGACAGGGGGCGACGTCTATGGCTACACCTTC
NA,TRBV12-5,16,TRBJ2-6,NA,CASGLFAGSGANVLTF,TGTGCTAGTGGTTTGTTTGCAGGGTCTGGGGCCAACGTCCTGACTTTC
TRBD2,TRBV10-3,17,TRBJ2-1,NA,CAISSRTSGVTYNEQFF,TGTGCCATCAGCAGCCGGACTAGCGGGGTAACCTACAATGAGCAGTTCTTC
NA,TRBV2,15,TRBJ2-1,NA,CASSELPSSYNEQFF,TGTGCCAGCAGTGAACTCCCTTCCTCCTACAATGAGCAGTTCTTC
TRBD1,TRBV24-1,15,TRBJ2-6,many,CATSDPPTGSNVLTF,TGTGCCACCAGTGATCCACCGACAGGGTCCAACGTCCTGACTTTC
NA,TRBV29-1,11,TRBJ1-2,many,CSGDGNYGYTF,TGCAGCGGGGACGGAAACTATGGCTACACCTTC
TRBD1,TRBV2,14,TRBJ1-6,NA,CASSGPGGNSPLHF,TGTGCCAGCAGTGGTCCAGGGGGAAATTCACCCCTCCACTTT
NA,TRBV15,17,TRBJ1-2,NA,CATSRGGGQLSNYGYTF,TGTGCCACCAGCAGAGGCGGGGGACAACTCAGTAACTATGGCTACACCTTC
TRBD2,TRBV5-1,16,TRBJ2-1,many,CASSLDPLAGVSEQFF,TGCGCCAGCAGCTTGGATCCGCTAGCGGGAGTCTCTGAGCAGTTCTTC
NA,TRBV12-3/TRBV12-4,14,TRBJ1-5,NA,CASSSGSSNQPQHF,TGTGCCAGTTCGTCAGGGTCCAGCAATCAGCCCCAGCATTTT
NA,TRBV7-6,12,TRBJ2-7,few,CASSNRGGEQYF,TGTGCCAGCAGTAACAGGGGAGGCGAGCAGTACTTC
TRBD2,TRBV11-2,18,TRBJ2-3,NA,CASSPGTSALRGTDTQYF,TGTGCCAGCAGCCCCGGGACTAGCGCCCTGAGGGGCACAGATACGCAGTATTTT
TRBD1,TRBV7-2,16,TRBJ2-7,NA,CASSLAQGAGFYEQYF,TGTGCCAGCAGCTTAGCCCAGGGGGCAGGGTTCTACGAGCAGTACTTC
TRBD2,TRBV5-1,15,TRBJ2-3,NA,CASSLMREGTDTQYF,TGCGCCAGCAGCTTGATGCGGGAGGGCACAGATACGCAGTATTTT